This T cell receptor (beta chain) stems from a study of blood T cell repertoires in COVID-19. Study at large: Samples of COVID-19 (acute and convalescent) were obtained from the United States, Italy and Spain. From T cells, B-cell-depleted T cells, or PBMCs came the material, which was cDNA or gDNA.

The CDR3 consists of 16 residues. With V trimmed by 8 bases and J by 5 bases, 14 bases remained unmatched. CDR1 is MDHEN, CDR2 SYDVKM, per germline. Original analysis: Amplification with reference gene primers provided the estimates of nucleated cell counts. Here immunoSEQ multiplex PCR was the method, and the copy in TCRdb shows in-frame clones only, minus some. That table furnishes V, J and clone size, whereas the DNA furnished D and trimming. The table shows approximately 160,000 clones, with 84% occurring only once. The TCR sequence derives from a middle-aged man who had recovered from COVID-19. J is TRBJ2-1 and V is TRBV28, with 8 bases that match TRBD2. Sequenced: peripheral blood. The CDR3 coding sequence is TGTGCCAGCCTACGGACCGGGACTAGGGGGAACAATGAGCAGTTCTTC. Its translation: CASLRTGTRGNNEQFF.